This TCR beta chain was observed in a study of blood T cell repertoires in COVID-19. Background on the study: Sites in the United States, Italy and Spain provided acute and convalescent COVID-19 samples. From T cells, B-cell-depleted T cells, or PBMCs came the material, which was cDNA or gDNA.

As processed by the authors: From reference gene primer amplification, estimates of nucleated cell counts were derived. The table came from immunoSEQ multiplex PCR; TCRdb's copy has only in-frame clones and leaves some out. V, J and clone size reflect that table, while D and trimming were determined from the DNA. The sample lists 20,000 or so clones, 75% to 90% occurring once. Per the germline V gene, CDR1 is SGHRS and CDR2 is YFSETQ. V lost 4 bases and J 0 bases, leaving 12 bases between the germline ends. This CDR3 is built from 15 residues. The chain recombines TRBV5-1 with TRBJ2-3; D is unresolved. The source of this sequence is a human donor in a cohort sampled during active COVID-19. The specimen sequenced was peripheral blood. CDR3 sequence reads: CASSDTGSSTDTQYF. In DNA form, the CDR3 reads TGCGCCAGCAGCGATACTGGTTCTAGCACAGATACGCAGTATTTT.